This T cell receptor (beta chain) was recovered during a study of cytomegalovirus exposure and HLA in healthy donors. Study as a whole: In a later analysis, it was reported that the 110 or so validation repertoires had been produced on the same platform as the roughly 610 repertoires belonging to the first cohort.

Libraries were prepared by immunoSEQ multiplex PCR; TCRdb keeps only in-frame clonotypes and omits some of them. The repertoire holds about 110,000 clones, with 90% to 97% as singletons. Study conclusions and caveats: Researchers catalogued roughly 170 TCR beta chains as cytomegalovirus-associated.

As for this clone: Its antigen remains unknown.

It was the 120-subject validation cohort, separate from the roughly 700-subject first cohort, to which the donors belonged. The CDR3 is 15 amino acids. The V and J ends lost 4 bases and 7 bases respectively, with 19 bases between them. CDR1 is LGHNA and CDR2 is YNFKEQ in the germline V gene. The rearrangement joins TRBV4-2 to TRBJ1-1; no firm D call. The sample consisted of PBMCs. This clonotype was obtained from a young woman in good health and CMV-seronegative. In DNA form, the CDR3 reads TGTGCCAGCAGCCGATCGCCGGAGGGCGGTAATGAAGCTTTCTTT. Translated, it gives CASSRSPEGGNEAFF.